The 19 T cell receptor beta chains in this list originate from one sample, sequenced in a study of PD-1 blockade in classical Hodgkin lymphoma. TCRdb's copy holds only in-frame clones and misses some; the assay was immunoSEQ multiplex PCR. Of roughly 46,000 clones listed, 65% to 80% were seen once; the top ten hold 10% to 15%. The time point denotes: cycle 4 day 1 (C4D1), after around six weeks of nivolumab. The patients all showed relapse after autologous stem cell transplantation, while their brentuximab vedotin exposure varied. The source material was peripheral blood mononuclear cells (PBMCs), sampled before the fourth cycle of nivolumab. The source is a human donor with classical Hodgkin lymphoma.

The rearrangement uses TRBV10-3 and TRBJ2-3; the match to TRBD2 covers 7 bases. After removal of 2 bases from V and 1 base from J, the junction contained 3 bases not matched to a gene. Germline CDR1 is ENHRY and CDR2 is SYGVKD. The CDR3 is 15 amino acids. CDR3 sequence reads: CAISEGEGRTDTQYF. In DNA, the CDR3 is TGTGCCATCAGTGAGGGGGAGGGACGCACAGATACGCAGTATTTT.

This chain links TRBV28 with TRBJ1-1, with D hard to call. The V end lost 1 base, the J end lost 0 bases, and 15 bases lay between the germline ends. Germline V CDR1 and CDR2: MDHEN, SYDVKM. CDR3 length: 17 residues. The CDR3 coding sequence is TGTGCCAGCAGTTTATCACCCCTCGGTTCCATGAACACTGAAGCTTTCTTT. Translating it yields CASSLSPLGSMNTEAFF.

This clone appeared a single time. The rearrangement links TRBV29-1 to TRBJ2-1, with TRBD2 matching over 13 bases. The CDR3 consists of 14 residues. CDR1 and CDR2 from the germline V gene are SQVTM and ANQGSEA. V lost 5 bases and J lost 8; bases outside the gene matches: 6. CDR3 in amino acids: CSVLTSGRLDEQFF. In DNA form, the CDR3 reads TGCAGCGTTCTGACTAGCGGGAGGTTGGATGAGCAGTTCTTC.

This clone appeared a few times. The rearrangement uses TRBV19 and TRBJ2-2; 9 bases match TRBD1. Unmatched junction bases numbered 8, after V lost 6 bases and J lost 6 bases. Germline CDR1 reads LNHDA; CDR2 reads SQIVND (reference sequence). The CDR3 runs to 15 residues. The CDR3: CASSLGQGNAGELFF. For the CDR3, the DNA is TGTGCCAGTAGCCTGGGACAGGGTAACGCCGGGGAGCTGTTTTTT.

The chain carries TRBV7-9 and TRBJ2-3, with 7 bases fitting TRBD1. The CDR3 spans 14 residues. Germline V lookup: CDR1 SEHNR, CDR2 FQNEAQ (reference sequence). The J segment lost 1 base and the V segment lost 3 bases, leaving 1 base of the junction unmatched. CDR3 residues: CASSFGQGTDTQYF. CDR3 in DNA: TGTGCCAGCAGCTTTGGACAGGGCACAGATACGCAGTATTTT.

V usage is TRBV5-1 and J usage is TRBJ1-1; no clear D. V was trimmed by 0 bases and J by 5 bases, leaving 11 bases between them. Looked up from germline, CDR1 is SGHRS and CDR2 is YFSETQ. CDR3 size: 14 residues. The CDR3 protein is CASSLGLQGTEAFF. CDR3 bases: TGCGCCAGCAGCTTGGGGTTACAAGGGACTGAAGCTTTCTTT.

This clone was recorded only once. V is TRBV6-1 and J is TRBJ2-3; D gene uncertain. The CDR3 totals 13 residues. The germline V and J ends were trimmed by 9 bases and 4 bases, with 14 bases remaining between them. Germline V lookup: CDR1 MNHNS, CDR2 SASEGT. The CDR3 bases are TGTGCCAGTGGTTCTTCTTTTTCAGATACGCAGTATTTT. Its translation is CASGSSFSDTQYF.

The chain couples TRBV7-9 to TRBJ2-1; 9 bases agree with TRBD2. This CDR3 region has 13 residues. Trimming at V came to 8 bases and at J to 3 bases, leaving 2 bases not matched to a gene. Germline lookup yields CDR1 SEHNR and CDR2 FQNEAQ (reference sequence). CDR3 protein: CASSTSGYNEQFF. The DNA of the CDR3 is TGTGCCAGCTCGACTAGCGGCTACAATGAGCAGTTCTTC.

The J gene is TRBJ2-2, the V gene TRBV18; 9 nucleotides align to TRBD2. The CDR3 has 15 amino acids. Trimming at V came to 6 bases and at J to 1 base, leaving 3 bases not matched to a gene. The V gene's germline CDR1 is KGHSH and CDR2 LQKENI. The CDR3 here is CASSLLAGNTGELFF. In DNA form, the CDR3 reads TGTGCCAGCTCGCTACTAGCGGGGAACACCGGGGAGCTGTTTTTT.

The chain is built from TRBV5-1 and TRBJ2-1; tentative D call: TRBD2 (6 bases). The germline V and J ends were trimmed by 0 bases and 2 bases, with 6 bases remaining between them. In germline, CDR1 is SGHRS, CDR2 YFSETQ. The length of the CDR3 is 14 residues. CDR3 bases: TGCGCCAGCAGCTTGGGGACTACCTACAATGAGCAGTTCTTC. It translates to CASSLGTTYNEQFF. Using reference TRBV5-1 and TRBJ2-1 for the parts outside the CDR3, the full variable domain is KAGVTQTPRYLIKTRGQQVTLSCSPISGHRSVSWYQQTPGQGLQFLFEYFSETQRNKGNFPGRFSGRQFSNSRSEMNVSTLELGDSALYLCASSLGTTYNEQFFGPGTRLTVL.

The CDR3 DNA is TGTGCCAGCAGTGCAGACGAGAATGAGCAGTTCTTC. Translation gives CASSADENEQFF. The rearrangement links TRBV25-1 to TRBJ2-1; D is uncertain. Germline V gene lookup returns CDR1 MGHDK and CDR2 SYGVNS. Trimming pared 4 bases from V and 7 bases from J, leaving 8 bases between. The CDR3 loop spans 12 amino acids.

The chain employs TRBV5-4 and TRBJ2-3; a weak D match, TRBD2 (5 bases). V was cut by 2 bases and J by 4 bases, with 17 bases left in between. CDR1 and CDR2 from the germline V gene are SGHNT and YYREEE (reference sequence). This CDR3 has 16 amino acids. The CDR3 nucleotides read TGTGCCAGCAGCTTCGTCCGAGGGCGGACCTCAGATACGCAGTATTTT. Amino acids: CASSFVRGRTSDTQYF.

J is TRBJ1-5 and V is TRBV28; TRBD1 matches 9 bases. Germline lookup yields CDR1 MDHEN and CDR2 SYDVKM. The V segment lost 6 bases and the J segment 6 bases; nucleotides outside the gene matches: 9. The CDR3 loop spans 15 amino acids. The DNA of the CDR3 is TGTGCCAGCAGCAATAAGGTGACAGGGGGTCAGCCCCAGCATTTT. Protein: CASSNKVTGGQPQHF. The variable domain in full, with the rest retrieved from reference TRBV28 and TRBJ1-5, is DVKVTQSSRYLVKRTGEKVFLECVQDMDHENMFWYRQDPGLGLRLIYFSYDVKMKEKGDIPEGYSVSREKKERFSLILESASTNQTSMYLCASSNKVTGGQPQHFGDGTRLSIL.

This clone showed up just once. CDR3 region: CASSSAGTGKAFF. CDR3 DNA: TGTGCCAGCAGCTCCGCCGGGACAGGGAAAGCTTTCTTT. The V call is TRBV7-9, the J call TRBJ1-1, with 9 bases aligning to TRBD1. Trimming took 4 bases from V and 9 from J; bases not matched to a gene: 6. CDR1 is SEHNR and CDR2 is FQNEAQ in the germline V gene (reference sequence). This CDR3 comprises 13 residues.

The V gene is TRBV6-5, the J gene TRBJ2-6; no clear D. CDR1 and CDR2 from the germline V gene are MNHEY and SVGAGI. Trimming pared 5 bases from V and 0 bases from J, leaving 2 bases between. This CDR3 comprises 13 residues. The CDR3 is CASSISGANVLTF. CDR3 DNA sequence: TGTGCCAGCAGTATCTCTGGGGCCAACGTCCTGACTTTC.

Notes on this clone: Its ends do not fully match the called genes, so a read error is possible. The chain uses TRBV19 and TRBJ2-7; no firm D call. Germline values: CDR1 LNHDA, CDR2 SQIVND (reference sequence). The CDR3 loop spans 15 amino acids. The CDR3 here is CASSITALSPYEQYF. The CDR3 coding sequence is TGTGCCAGCAGTATAACAGCCTTGAGCCCCTACGAGCAGTACTTC. Complete variable domain (other parts from reference TRBV19 and TRBJ2-7): DGGITQSPKYLFRKEGQNVTLSCEQNLNHDAMYWYRQDPGQGLRLIYYSQIVNDFQKGDIAEGYSVSREKKESFPLTVTSAQKNPTAFYLCASSITALSPYEQYFGPGTRLTVT.

This chain uses TRBV11-1 with TRBJ2-5, with 12 bases lining up with TRBD2. Germline V gene data show CDR1 as SGHAT and CDR2 as FQDESV (reference sequence). V lost 6 bases and J lost 1; bases outside the gene matches: 6. This CDR3 region has 16 residues. The CDR3 DNA sequence: TGTGCCAGCAGTACTAGGACTAGCGGGATCCAAGAGACCCAGTACTTC. Protein product: CASSTRTSGIQETQYF.

This clone turned up a few times. This chain connects TRBV21-1 to TRBJ1-3; no DNA check was done on the table's D call, TRBD1. TRBV21-1 is listed as a pseudogene. This CDR3 is built from 15 residues. CDR3 amino acids: CASSRDSNSGNTIYF. CDR3 sequence (DNA): TGTGCCAGCAGCAGAGACAGCAACTCTGGAAACACCATATATTTT.

This chain connects TRBV7-2 to TRBJ1-1, with D maybe TRBD1 (6 bases). V lost 1 base to trimming and J lost 7 bases, with 13 bases between them. Germline CDR1 is SGHTA and CDR2 is FQGNSA. The CDR3 contains 14 residues. The DNA of the CDR3 is TGTGCCAGCAGCTTAGGGGCCGGGACAATTGAAGCTTTCTTT. Its translation: CASSLGAGTIEAFF.